This is a list of T cell receptor beta chains from one sample in a study of neurological immune-mediated disorders. TCRdb reprocessed the 5' RACE reads with MiXCR, giving one entry per CDR3 protein. Here the sample spans just under 60,000 distinct CDR3 sequences, around 3.5% being singletons. The sequencing sample was made of PBMCs. All receptors come from a woman between 25 and 40 years old with multiple sclerosis. The CDR3 runs from the conserved cysteine through the conserved F or W. D genes are given only for firm matches. Expanded clones are given a class, and other clones once, few, many or no size at all.

14	TRBV18	TRBJ2-5	TRBD2	NA	CASSPGLAKETQYF	TGTGCCAGCTCACCAGGACTAGCAAAAGAGACCCAGTACTTC
14	TRBV12-3/TRBV12-4	TRBJ1-3	TRBD1	many	CASSWDRGGNTIYF	TGTGCCAGCAGTTGGGACAGGGGAGGAAACACCATATATTTT
15	TRBV5-1	TRBJ2-2	NA	many	CASSPLGQNTGELFF	TGCGCCAGCAGCCCTCTGGGACAGAACACCGGGGAGCTGTTTTTT
15	TRBV5-1	TRBJ2-3	NA	many	CASSLPGSGGDTQYF	TGCGCCAGCAGCTTGCCCGGGAGTGGAGGAGATACGCAGTATTTT
14	TRBV9	TRBJ2-1	NA	many	CASSVGTLYNEQFF	TGTGCCAGCAGCGTGGGGACACTATACAATGAGCAGTTCTTC
15	TRBV29-1	TRBJ2-1	TRBD2	many	CSVEDPRGGSSEQFF	TGCAGCGTTGAAGATCCCCGGGGGGGAAGTAGCGAGCAGTTCTTC
15	TRBV21-1	TRBJ1-1	NA	many	CASSKARRCILLAFF	TGTGCCAGCAGCAAAGCGCGCAGGTGCATTCTCCTGGCTTTCTTT
14	TRBV2	TRBJ1-1	TRBD1	many	CASSATGVDTEAFF	TGTGCCAGCAGCGCGACAGGGGTGGACACTGAAGCTTTCTTT
12	TRBV4-1	TRBJ1-2	NA	NA	CASSQEGDKKTF	TGCGCCAGCAGCCAAGAAGGGGACAAGAAAACCTTC
13	TRBV7-8	TRBJ2-7	TRBD2	many	CASNVAGSSEQYF	TGTGCCAGCAACGTAGCGGGGTCATCCGAGCAGTACTTC
14	TRBV10-3	TRBJ1-1	NA	many	CAISETLLNTEAFF	TGTGCCATCAGTGAGACCCTGCTGAACACTGAAGCTTTCTTT
14	TRBV18	TRBJ2-2	NA	few	CASSLGILTGELFF	TGTGCCAGCTCACTTGGAATCCTCACCGGGGAGCTGTTTTTT
16	TRBV20-1	TRBJ1-2	NA	many	CSALSAAEGPFYGYTF	TGCAGTGCTCTATCCGCTGCTGAGGGGCCGTTCTATGGCTACACCTTC
14	TRBV12-3/TRBV12-4	TRBJ1-1	NA	many	CASSLKGRNTEAFF	TGTGCCAGCAGTTTAAAGGGCCGGAACACTGAAGCTTTCTTT
14	TRBV20-1	TRBJ2-1	NA	many	CSASGRPNHNEQFF	TGCAGTGCTAGTGGGCGACCGAACCACAATGAGCAGTTCTTC
17	TRBV5-1	TRBJ2-1	TRBD2	many	CASSLALSGRGNNEQFF	TGCGCCAGCAGCTTGGCCCTGAGCGGGAGAGGTAACAATGAGCAGTTCTTC
17	TRBV5-1	TRBJ2-4	NA	many	CASSFVPLTGVKNIQYF	TGCGCCAGCAGCTTTGTCCCGCTTACGGGGGTAAAAAACATTCAGTACTTC
11	TRBV12-3/TRBV12-4	TRBJ2-7	NA	many	CASSAAYEQYF	TGTGCCAGCAGTGCCGCCTACGAGCAGTACTTC
15	TRBV6-2/TRBV6-3	TRBJ2-6	NA	NA	CASSYGMAGANVLTF	TGTGCCAGCAGTTACGGAATGGCTGGGGCCAACGTCCTGACTTTC
14	TRBV7-9	TRBJ1-2	NA	many	CASSLAGTSGNYTF	TGTGCCAGCAGCTTAGCGGGGACCAGTGGTAACTACACCTTC
14	TRBV5-1	TRBJ2-3	NA	many	CASSLGGAADTQYF	TGCGCCAGCAGCTTGGGGGGGGCCGCAGATACGCAGTATTTT
14	TRBV20-1	TRBJ1-1	NA	NA	CSASSRTANTEAFF	TGCAGTGCTAGTAGCAGGACGGCGAACACTGAAGCTTTCTTT
20	TRBV20-1	TRBJ2-3	TRBD2	many	CSASLISPGLAGGVTDTQYF	TGCAGTGCTAGCTTAATCTCCCCGGGACTAGCGGGAGGAGTTACAGATACGCAGTATTTT
16	TRBV27	TRBJ2-7	NA	many	CASSLSTVRAGYEQYF	TGTGCCAGCAGTTTATCGACCGTCAGGGCCGGCTACGAGCAGTACTTC
15	TRBV20-1	TRBJ2-1	NA	many	CSAPRWGVGADEQFF	TGCAGTGCCCCCCGCTGGGGGGTCGGTGCCGATGAGCAGTTCTTC
16	TRBV20-1	TRBJ2-2	TRBD2	many	CSAKRGSGRNTGELFF	TGCAGTGCGAAGAGAGGTAGCGGGAGGAACACCGGGGAGCTGTTTTTT
13	TRBV5-1	TRBJ1-1	NA	few	CAISRDLAGEAFF	TGCGCCATCAGCCGGGACCTGGCGGGGGAAGCTTTCTTT
13	TRBV5-1	TRBJ1-5	NA	NA	CASSLVGNQPQHF	TGCGCCAGCAGCTTGGTTGGGAATCAGCCCCAGCATTTT
16	TRBV4-2	TRBJ2-1	TRBD1	many	CASSQPTGQGYNEQFF	TGTGCCAGCAGCCAACCAACGGGACAGGGGTACAATGAGCAGTTCTTC
14	TRBV12-3/TRBV12-4	TRBJ2-1	TRBD2	many	CASSWTSGRYEQFF	TGTGCCAGCAGTTGGACTAGCGGGAGGTATGAGCAGTTCTTC
14	TRBV20-1	TRBJ2-3	TRBD2	few	CSASSSGGAVTQYF	TGCAGTGCTAGTAGTAGCGGGGGGGCTGTTACGCAGTATTTT
14	TRBV5-1	TRBJ1-3	NA	many	CASSPTVSGNTIYF	TGCGCCAGCAGCCCTACAGTCTCTGGAAACACCATATATTTT
15	TRBV5-1	TRBJ2-1	NA	many	CASSPNSRTYNEQFF	TGCGCCAGCAGCCCCAACAGCAGAACCTACAATGAGCAGTTCTTC
14	TRBV15	TRBJ2-1	NA	many	CATSRAGSYNEQFF	TGTGCCACCAGCAGAGCGGGCTCCTACAATGAGCAGTTCTTC
13	TRBV20-1	TRBJ2-3	NA	many	CSARAHPGSTQYF	TGCAGTGCTAGAGCACACCCGGGATCTACGCAGTATTTT
15	TRBV7-9	TRBJ2-1	NA	many	CASSPGLSFHNEQFF	TGTGCCAGCAGCCCGGGTTTGTCATTCCACAATGAGCAGTTCTTC
12	TRBV2	TRBJ1-6	NA	many	CASRKDSQPLHF	TGTGCCAGCAGGAAGGACTCTCAGCCCCTCCACTTT
17	TRBV6-6	TRBJ2-3	TRBD2	many	CASSYSSGGLATDTQYF	TGTGCCAGCAGTTACTCTAGCGGGGGGCTTGCCACAGATACGCAGTATTTT
17	TRBV18	TRBJ2-3	TRBD2	many	CASSPQRAGTRPIGQYF	TGTGCCAGCTCACCACAAAGAGCCGGGACTAGGCCTATCGGGCAGTATTTT
13	TRBV20-1	TRBJ2-7	TRBD2	many	CSAGGTSGREQYF	TGCAGTGCTGGAGGGACTAGCGGGAGGGAGCAGTACTTC
13	TRBV5-6	TRBJ2-3	NA	NA	CASSFDLVGPQYF	TGTGCCAGCAGCTTTGATCTCGTAGGTCCGCAGTATTTT
14	TRBV9	TRBJ2-3	NA	many	CASRPHGAGDTQYF	TGTGCCAGCAGACCCCACGGGGCAGGGGATACGCAGTATTTT
15	TRBV5-1	TRBJ1-5	NA	many	CASSLEGNSNQPQHF	TGCGCCAGCAGCTTGGAGGGGAACAGCAATCAGCCCCAGCATTTT
11	TRBV3-1	TRBJ2-1	TRBD2	many	CASSQAGGQFF	TGTGCCAGCAGCCAAGCGGGGGGGCAGTTCTTC